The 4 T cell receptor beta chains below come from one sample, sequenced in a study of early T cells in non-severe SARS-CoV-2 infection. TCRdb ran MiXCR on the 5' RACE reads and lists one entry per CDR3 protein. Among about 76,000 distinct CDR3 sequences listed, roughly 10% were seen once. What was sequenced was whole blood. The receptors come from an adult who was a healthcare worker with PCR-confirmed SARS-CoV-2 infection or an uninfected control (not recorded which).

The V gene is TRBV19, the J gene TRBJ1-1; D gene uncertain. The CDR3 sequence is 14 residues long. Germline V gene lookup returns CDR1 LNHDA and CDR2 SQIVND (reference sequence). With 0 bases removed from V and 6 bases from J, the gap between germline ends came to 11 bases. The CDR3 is CASSIDLLTAEAFF. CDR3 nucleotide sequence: TGTGCCAGTAGTATAGATCTTCTAACAGCTGAAGCTTTCTTT.

CDR3 sequence (DNA): TGTGCCAGCAGTCCCCGTGGACAGGGGGCAGGACAGCCCCAGCATTTT. Translation: CASSPRGQGAGQPQHF. The chain couples TRBV6-6 to TRBJ1-5, with 11 nucleotides matching TRBD1. V dropped 5 bases and J dropped 7; count of bases not matched to a gene: 10. Germline assignment: CDR1 MNHNY and CDR2 SVGAGI (reference sequence). The CDR3 totals 16 residues.

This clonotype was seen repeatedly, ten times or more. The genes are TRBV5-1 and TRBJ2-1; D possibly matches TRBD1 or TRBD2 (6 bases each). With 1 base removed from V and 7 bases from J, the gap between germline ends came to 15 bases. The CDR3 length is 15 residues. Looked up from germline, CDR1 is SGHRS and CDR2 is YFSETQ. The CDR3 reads CASSLPGATSNEQFF. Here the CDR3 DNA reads TGCGCCAGCAGCTTGCCGGGGGCCACCTCGAATGAGCAGTTCTTC.

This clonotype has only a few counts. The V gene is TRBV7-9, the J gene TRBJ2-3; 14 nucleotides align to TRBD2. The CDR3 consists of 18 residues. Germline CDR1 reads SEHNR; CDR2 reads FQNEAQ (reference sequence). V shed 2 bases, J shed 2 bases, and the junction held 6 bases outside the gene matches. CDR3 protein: CASSLTMGLAGATDTQYF. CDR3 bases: TGTGCCAGCAGCTTAACGATGGGACTAGCGGGGGCCACAGATACGCAGTATTTT.